The clone carrying this TCR beta chain was detected a few times. TCRdb recomputed calls from the RT-PCR reads with MiXCR, one row per CDR3 protein. The sample consists of 900,000 to 1,000,000 distinct CDR3 sequences, under 20% of them appearing once. This record comes from a study of patients and donors after allogeneic stem cell transplantation. This receptor was identified in a human donor who was either an allogeneic HSCT recipient or a stem cell or donor lymphocyte infusion donor (not recorded which). It is not recorded whose cells these are; they may come from a transplant donor. Input material: blood, either unsorted or a sorted T cell fraction (not recorded which).

The CDR3 is CSARDEVRRVDGYTF. In DNA form, the CDR3 reads TGCAGTGCTAGAGATGAGGTTCGCAGAGTCGATGGCTACACCTTC. The chain joins TRBV20-1 to TRBJ1-2, with unresolved D. The V end was cut by 0 bases, the J end by 6 bases, with 17 bases between. This CDR3 has 15 residues. Germline V gene data show CDR1 as DFQATT and CDR2 as SNEGSKA (reference sequence).